One sample yielded the 5 T cell receptor beta chains listed below, sequenced in a study of human T cells and chemical hapten exposure. TCRdb analysed the RACE reads with MiXCR anew, one entry per CDR3 protein. The sample yields under 100,000 distinct CDR3 sequences, 8.5% to 9% seen once. Stated time point: pre-sensitization, week 0. The treatment is: therapeutic diphenylcyclopropenone sensitization with weekly scalp DPC. This material consisted of whole blood, taken in connection with sensitization to the hapten diphenylcyclopropenone (DPC). These TCRs come from a man aged 35 to 55 with alopecia areata. Some clones in this sample may be carry-over from other donors' samples.

This clonotype was observed a few times. The chain employs TRBV2 and TRBJ2-4, with D perhaps TRBD1 (5 bases). CDR1 is SNHLY, CDR2 FYNNEI, per germline. The CDR3 covers 13 residues. V lost 7 bases and J 0 bases, leaving 7 bases between the germline ends. The CDR3 loop reads CASNQGAKNIQYF. CDR3 nucleotide sequence: TGTGCCAGCAATCAGGGAGCCAAAAACATTCAGTACTTC.

This rearrangement joins TRBV12-3 or TRBV12-4 to TRBJ1-1; no clear D. The CDR3 length is 13 residues. Trimming removed 10 bases at V and 3 bases at J, with 15 bases between. CDR3 sequence reads: CAITLGGYTEAFF. The DNA of the CDR3 is TGTGCCATCACTCTAGGAGGTTACACTGAAGCTTTCTTT.

In its sample, this clonotype was seen many times. The chain carries TRBV28 and TRBJ1-5; D not resolved. The V gene's germline CDR1 is MDHEN and CDR2 SYDVKM. V was shortened by 10 bases and J by 7 bases, with 11 bases between the two germline ends. This CDR3 comprises 11 residues. This CDR3 reads CATREGQPQHF. The CDR3 DNA is TGTGCCACCCGAGAAGGCCAGCCCCAGCATTTT. Based on the CDR3 plus reference TRBV28 and TRBJ1-5, the full variable domain is DVKVTQSSRYLVKRTGEKVFLECVQDMDHENMFWYRQDPGLGLRLIYFSYDVKMKEKGDIPEGYSVSREKKERFSLILESASTNQTSMYLCATREGQPQHFGDGTRLSIL.

This clonotype was observed a few times. This chain joins TRBV13 and TRBJ2-7, with TRBD1 matching 10 bases. The germline gives CDR1 PRHDT, CDR2 FYEKMQ (reference sequence). Trimming at V came to 5 bases and at J to 6 bases, leaving 1 base not matched to a gene. The CDR3 length is 12 residues. Here the CDR3 DNA reads TGTGCCAGCAGCAGGACAGGGGGCGAGCAGTACGTC. Protein sequence: CASSRTGGEQYV.

V usage is TRBV19 and J usage is TRBJ2-7, with D uncertain. Germline loops: CDR1 LNHDA, CDR2 SQIVND (reference sequence). The CDR3 totals 15 residues. The V and J ends lost 1 base and 4 bases respectively, with 14 bases between them. CDR3 nucleotide sequence: TGTGCCAGTAGTATAGCCCCAGTGGTTGGGTACGAGCAGTACTTC. This encodes CASSIAPVVGYEQYF. Filled out from reference TRBV19 and TRBJ2-7, the complete variable domain reads DGGITQSPKYLFRKEGQNVTLSCEQNLNHDAMYWYRQDPGQGLRLIYYSQIVNDFQKGDIAEGYSVSREKKESFPLTVTSAQKNPTAFYLCASSIAPVVGYEQYFGPGTRLTVT.